This T cell receptor beta chain was retrieved from a study of Graves' ophthalmopathy and Graves' hyperthyroidism. Whole-study results and caveats: Most thyroid clonotypes with frequency above 0.001 were detected in blood too. Sensitivity reached 60% to 71% and specificity around 72% when the model predicted ophthalmopathy progression. The 13-signature model separated ophthalmopathy from stable hyperthyroidism at 85% to 90% sensitivity and around 81% specificity.

In regard to this clonotype: The antigen is undetermined. Possible read error: a much larger clone is one base away. The final CDR3 position lacks the conserved phenylalanine or tryptophan, pointing to a likely read error.

Using RNA transcripts, the TCR beta CDR3 regions were amplified. HTBI primers primed a first-round RT-PCR, and a second-round multiplex PCR followed. TCRdb reanalysed the multiplex PCR reads using MiXCR and keeps one entry per CDR3 protein. The table includes hundreds of thousands of distinct CDR3 sequences, roughly 39% detected once. Sequenced sample: peripheral blood. The TCR sequence derives from an adult man with Graves' ophthalmopathy.

The CDR3 coding sequence is TGCGCCAGCAGTCCAGTCTCCTACGAGCAGTACTTA. It is translated as CASSPVSYEQYL. The gene calls are TRBV10-2 and TRBJ2-7; D not resolved. Trimming removed 5 bases at V and 0 bases at J, with 5 bases between. The CDR3 runs 12 residues. Germline loops: CDR1 WSHSY, CDR2 SAAADI.